These 22 T cell receptor beta chains came from one sample sequenced in a study of T cell responses to AZD1222 COVID-19 vaccine. The protocol was immunoSEQ multiplex PCR, while the TCRdb copy is restricted to in-frame clones and leaves out a portion. The sample carries 150,000 to 200,000 clones, 85% to 90% recorded once. The specimen was peripheral blood, collected on day 0 of AZD1222 vaccination. These receptors came from an adult in good health.

The chain carries TRBV11-2 and TRBJ2-5, with 8 bases lining up with TRBD1. The germline V gene has CDR1 SGHAT and CDR2 FQNNGV. There are 15 residues in the CDR3. J was trimmed by 1 base and V by 5 bases; bases with no gene match: 6. CDR3 protein: CASSPGGLVQETQYF. In nucleotides, the CDR3 is TGTGCCAGCAGCCCAGGGGGCTTGGTCCAAGAGACCCAGTACTTC. The whole variable domain, remainder taken from reference TRBV11-2 and TRBJ2-5, is EAGVAQSPRYKIIEKRQSVAFWCNPISGHATLYWYQQILGQGPKLLIQFQNNGVVDDSQLPKDRFSAERLKGVDSTLKIQPAKLEDSAVYLCASSPGGLVQETQYFGPGTRLLVL.

The V gene is TRBV9, the J gene TRBJ1-5; D uncertain. Germline lookup yields CDR1 SGDLS and CDR2 YYNGEE. The V and J ends lost 3 bases and 10 bases respectively, with 11 bases between them. The CDR3 length is 12 residues. CDR3 amino acids: CASSDHPPPQHF. The CDR3 DNA follows: TGTGCCAGCAGCGATCATCCTCCTCCCCAGCATTTT.

The chain carries TRBV6-2 or TRBV6-3 and TRBJ2-4; 8 bases match TRBD1. Germline-derived CDR1 and CDR2 are MNHEY and SVGEGT. The V segment lost 4 bases and the J segment 3 bases; nucleotides outside the gene matches: 5. This CDR3 region has 15 residues. CDR3 amino acids: CASSFRGLDKNIQYF. DNA of the CDR3: TGTGCCAGCAGTTTCAGGGGGCTAGACAAAAACATTCAGTACTTC.

This clone was found once. This rearrangement joins TRBV7-2 to TRBJ1-1; D possibly corresponds to TRBD1 (5 bases). Germline V gives CDR1 SGHTA, CDR2 FQGNSA. This CDR3 comprises 15 residues. V was pared by 3 bases and J by 10 bases, with 21 bases between. The CDR3 reads CASSLKGAGPAGAFF. The DNA of the CDR3 is TGTGCCAGCAGCTTGAAAGGGGCGGGGCCTGCCGGAGCTTTCTTT.

This chain joins TRBV3-1 (or the pseudogene TRBV3-2) and TRBJ2-3; D call uncertain. CDR1 and CDR2 from the germline V gene are LGHDT and YNNKEL (reference sequence). V lost 0 bases and J lost 2, with 9 bases in between. The length of the CDR3 is 15 residues. CDR3: CASSQETRLTDTQYF. CDR3 sequence (DNA): TGTGCCAGCAGCCAAGAGACGCGGCTCACAGATACGCAGTATTTT.

The chain combines TRBV10-3 with TRBJ2-7; D is possibly TRBD1 (6 bases). This CDR3 comprises 15 residues. Trimming cost V 6 bases and J 1 base, with 16 bases left between them. Germline loops: CDR1 ENHRY, CDR2 SYGVKD. Here the CDR3 DNA reads TGTGCCATCAGCAGGGAACAGGGTATATCCTACGAGCAGTACTTC. Amino acid sequence: CAISREQGISYEQYF.

The V call is TRBV16, the J call TRBJ1-5; 8 bases are shared with TRBD1. The V and J ends lost 2 bases and 7 bases, in that order; junction bases with no gene match: 7. This CDR3 comprises 15 residues. Germline V gene lookup returns CDR1 KGHSY and CDR2 FQNENV. This CDR3 reads CASSQQAGGGQPQHF. DNA for the CDR3: TGTGCCAGCAGCCAACAGGCAGGGGGCGGGCAGCCCCAGCATTTT.

CDR3: CASSRAGPYNEQFF. CDR3 nucleotides: TGTGCCAGCAGCCGGGCGGGACCTTACAATGAGCAGTTCTTC. The genes are TRBV5-4 and TRBJ2-1; D may be TRBD2 (6 bases). From germline, CDR1 is SGHNT and CDR2 YYREEE (reference sequence). The V end lost 4 bases, the J end lost 4 bases, and 12 bases lay between the germline ends. The CDR3 sequence is 14 residues long.

V gene TRBV14 combines with J gene TRBJ2-2, with D uncertain. V lost 2 bases, J lost 2 bases, and 3 bases lay in between. The CDR3 consists of 13 residues. Per the germline V gene, CDR1 is SGHDN and CDR2 is FVKESK. The DNA of the CDR3 is TGTGCCAGCAGCCAAATTAACACCGGGGAGCTGTTTTTT. Protein product: CASSQINTGELFF.

This clone has just a few counts. The chain employs TRBV30 and TRBJ1-2, with D possibly TRBD1 on 5 matching bases. The V end lost 2 bases, the J end lost 10 bases, and 14 bases lay between the germline ends. The CDR3 is 12 amino acids. CDR1 and CDR2 from the germline V gene are GTSNPN and SVGIG (reference sequence). CDR3 protein: CAWSRQEGSYTF. The CDR3 DNA reads as TGTGCCTGGAGTAGGCAGGAGGGGTCCTACACCTTC.

The rearrangement links TRBV30 to TRBJ1-2; 9 bases agree with TRBD1. The CDR3 length is 14 residues. V dropped 4 bases and J dropped 8; count of bases not matched to a gene: 11. Looked up from germline, CDR1 is GTSNPN and CDR2 is SVGIG (reference sequence). CDR3 protein: CAWTSGQGRGGYTF. DNA of the CDR3: TGTGCCTGGACCTCCGGACAGGGGAGGGGAGGCTACACCTTC.

This chain connects TRBV3-1 (or the pseudogene TRBV3-2) to TRBJ1-6; D is ambiguous. CDR1 and CDR2 (germline): LGHDT, YNNKEL (reference sequence). There are 18 residues in the CDR3. V dropped 1 base and J dropped 9 bases, with 22 bases sitting between them. CDR3 sequence reads: CASSQGLRKSSWGSPLHF. The CDR3 DNA sequence: TGTGCCAGCAGCCAAGGACTTAGGAAGAGCAGTTGGGGTTCACCCCTCCACTTT.

The CDR3 reads CASSPSSYEQYF. The CDR3 DNA reads TGTGCCAGCAGCCCGAGCTCCTACGAGCAGTACTTC. V gene TRBV7-8 combines with J gene TRBJ2-7, with D uncertain. Between the trimmed V and J ends, which lost 5 bases and 0 bases, there was a span of 5 bases. CDR1 is SGHVS, CDR2 FQNEAQ, per germline. This CDR3 is built from 12 residues.

This sequence joins TRBV15 and TRBJ1-5; D is undetermined. Trimming cost V 5 bases and J 4 bases, with 15 bases left between them. CDR1 and CDR2 from the germline V gene are LNHNV and YYDKDF (reference sequence). The CDR3 contains 15 residues. Written as DNA, the CDR3 is TGTGCCACCAGCGGTCGTAAGGAGGGAAATCAGCCCCAGCATTTT. It translates to CATSGRKEGNQPQHF.

The rearrangement joins TRBV9 to TRBJ2-7; TRBD2 is a possible D gene (6 bases). Germline V gives CDR1 SGDLS, CDR2 YYNGEE. Trimming took off 4 bases at V and 2 bases at J, with 16 bases between the two ends. The CDR3 covers 15 residues. The CDR3 loop is CASSPSALTTYEQYF. DNA of the CDR3: TGTGCCAGCAGCCCTAGCGCCCTTACGACCTACGAGCAGTACTTC.

The V gene is TRBV3-1 (or the pseudogene TRBV3-2), the J gene TRBJ1-5, with TRBD1 matching 7 bases. V was pared by 1 base and J by 5 bases, with 5 bases of the junction left unmatched. From germline, CDR1 is LGHDT and CDR2 YNNKEL (reference sequence). The CDR3 is 15 residues long. CDR3 nucleotide sequence: TGTGCCAGCAGCCAAGGGGTGCAGGGGGATCAGCCCCAGCATTTT. It codes for CASSQGVQGDQPQHF.

The J gene is TRBJ1-1, the V gene TRBV11-2; D is undetermined. Germline V CDR1 and CDR2: SGHAT, FQNNGV. Trimming took 5 bases from V and 2 from J, leaving 9 bases between them. The CDR3 covers 13 residues. The CDR3 loop reads CASSRISNTEAFF. In DNA form, the CDR3 reads TGTGCCAGCAGCCGAATCTCAAACACTGAAGCTTTCTTT.

The count of this clone is one. The rearrangement uses TRBV28 and TRBJ2-1, with TRBD1 identical over 8 bases. With V trimmed by 8 bases and J by 7 bases, 10 bases remained unmatched. Germline V gene data show CDR1 as MDHEN and CDR2 as SYDVKM. CDR3 length: 14 residues. The CDR3 loop is CASRTPGGWNEQFF. CDR3 coding DNA: TGTGCCAGCCGAACCCCAGGGGGCTGGAATGAGCAGTTCTTC. The full variable domain, in which reference TRBV28 and TRBJ2-1 provide the parts outside the CDR3, is DVKVTQSSRYLVKRTGEKVFLECVQDMDHENMFWYRQDPGLGLRLIYFSYDVKMKEKGDIPEGYSVSREKKERFSLILESASTNQTSMYLCASRTPGGWNEQFFGPGTRLTVL.

Only one count was recorded for this clone. This chain joins TRBV3-1 (or the pseudogene TRBV3-2) and TRBJ2-5, with D possibly being TRBD2 (6 bases). V lost 4 bases and J lost 2, with 8 bases in between. This CDR3 spans 13 amino acids. CDR1 is LGHDT, CDR2 YNNKEL, per germline (reference sequence). This CDR3 reads CASSRGAQETQYF. The DNA for the CDR3 is TGTGCCAGCAGCCGCGGGGCACAAGAGACCCAGTACTTC.

This clone came up once. The chain is built from TRBV3-1 (or the pseudogene TRBV3-2) and TRBJ2-3; D not resolved. The CDR3 has 17 residues. V dropped 0 bases and J dropped 7 bases, with 20 bases sitting between them. The germline CDR1 and CDR2 sequences are LGHDT and YNNKEL (reference sequence). The CDR3 protein is CASSQDLYHTDLNTQYF. The CDR3 nucleotides read TGTGCCAGCAGCCAAGATCTTTACCACACAGACCTAAATACGCAGTATTTT.

The rearrangement links TRBV6-5 to TRBJ2-7, with 9 bases that match TRBD1. V trimming: 7 bases; J trimming: 5 bases; junction bases outside the gene matches: 9. This CDR3 has 14 residues. Germline V gives CDR1 MNHEY, CDR2 SVGAGI. CDR3 bases: TGTGCCAGCACCACAACAGGGGGCGGGGACGAGCAGTACTTC. Its protein is CASTTTGGGDEQYF.

This chain links TRBV7-2 with TRBJ2-1, with a possible D match to TRBD1 (6 bases). V was shortened by 5 bases and J by 1 base, with 12 bases between the two germline ends. The CDR3 is 15 amino acids. CDR1 is SGHTA and CDR2 is FQGNSA in the germline V gene. CDR3 in DNA: TGTGCCAGCAGCCCGCCACAGGGATCCTACAATGAGCAGTTCTTC. It specifies CASSPPQGSYNEQFF.